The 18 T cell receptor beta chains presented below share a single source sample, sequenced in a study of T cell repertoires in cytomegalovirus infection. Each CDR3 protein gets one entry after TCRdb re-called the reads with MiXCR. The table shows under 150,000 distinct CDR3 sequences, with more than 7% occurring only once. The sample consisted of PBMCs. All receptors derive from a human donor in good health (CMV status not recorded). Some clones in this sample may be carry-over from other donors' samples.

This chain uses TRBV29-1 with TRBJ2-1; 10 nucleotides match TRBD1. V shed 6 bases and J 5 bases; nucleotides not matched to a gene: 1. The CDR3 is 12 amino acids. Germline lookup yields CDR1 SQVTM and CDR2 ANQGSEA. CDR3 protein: CSVGTGDNEQFF. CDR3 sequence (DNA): TGCAGCGTGGGGACAGGGGACAATGAGCAGTTCTTC.

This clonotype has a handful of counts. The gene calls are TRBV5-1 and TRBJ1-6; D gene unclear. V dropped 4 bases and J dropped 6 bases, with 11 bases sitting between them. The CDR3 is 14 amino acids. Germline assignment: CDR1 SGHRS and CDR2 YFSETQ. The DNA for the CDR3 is TGCGCCAGCAGCCAAGGACTGACTAATTCACCCCTCCACTTT. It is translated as CASSQGLTNSPLHF.

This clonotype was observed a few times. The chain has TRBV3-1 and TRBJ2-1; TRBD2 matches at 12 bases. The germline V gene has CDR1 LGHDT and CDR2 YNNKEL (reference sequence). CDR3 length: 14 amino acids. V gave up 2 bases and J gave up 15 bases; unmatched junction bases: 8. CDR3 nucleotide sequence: TGTGCCAGCAGCCAACCGCTAGCGGGGGGGCCTCCGTTCTTC. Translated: CASSQPLAGGPPFF.

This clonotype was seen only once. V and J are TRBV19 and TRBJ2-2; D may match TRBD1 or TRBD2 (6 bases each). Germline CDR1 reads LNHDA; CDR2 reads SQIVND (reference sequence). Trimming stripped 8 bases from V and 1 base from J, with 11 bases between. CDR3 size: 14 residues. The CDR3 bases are TGTGCCAGTCGTAGGGGGGTGAACACCGGGGAGCTGTTTTTT. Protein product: CASRRGVNTGELFF.

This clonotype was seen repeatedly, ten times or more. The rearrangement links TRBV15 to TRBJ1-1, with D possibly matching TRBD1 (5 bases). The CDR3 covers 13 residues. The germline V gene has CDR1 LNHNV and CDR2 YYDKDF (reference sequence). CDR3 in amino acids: CAVARQLNTEAFF. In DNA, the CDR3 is TGTGCAGTGGCCCGACAGTTGAACACTGAAGCTTTCTTT. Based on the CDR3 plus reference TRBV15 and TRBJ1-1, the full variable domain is DAMVIQNPRYQVTQFGKPVTLSCSQTLNHNVMYWYQQKSSQAPKLLFHYYDKDFNNEADTPDNFQSRRPNTSFCFLDIRSPGLGDTAMYLCAVARQLNTEAFFGQGTRLTVV.

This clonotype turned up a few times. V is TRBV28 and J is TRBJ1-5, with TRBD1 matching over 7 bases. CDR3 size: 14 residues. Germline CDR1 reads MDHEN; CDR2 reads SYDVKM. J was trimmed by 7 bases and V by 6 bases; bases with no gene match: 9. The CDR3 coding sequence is TGTGCCAGCAGCTTAACAAACAGGGGCCAGCCCCAGCATTTT. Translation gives CASSLTNRGQPQHF.

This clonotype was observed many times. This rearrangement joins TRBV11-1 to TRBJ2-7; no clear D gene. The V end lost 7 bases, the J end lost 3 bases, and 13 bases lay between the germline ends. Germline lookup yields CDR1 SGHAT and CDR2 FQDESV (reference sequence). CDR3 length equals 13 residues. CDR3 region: CASTLGESYEQYF. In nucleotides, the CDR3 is TGTGCCAGCACGCTTGGGGAAAGCTACGAGCAGTACTTC.

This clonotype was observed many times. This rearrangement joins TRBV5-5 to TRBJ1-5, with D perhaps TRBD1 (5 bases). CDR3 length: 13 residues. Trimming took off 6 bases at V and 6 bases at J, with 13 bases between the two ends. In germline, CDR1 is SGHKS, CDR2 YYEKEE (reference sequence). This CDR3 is CASTSGAGQPQHF. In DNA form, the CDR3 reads TGTGCCAGCACCTCCGGGGCTGGTCAGCCCCAGCATTTT.

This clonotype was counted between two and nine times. For the CDR3, the DNA is TGTGCCAGCCGGCGGGACACGGGGTTGAACACTGAAGCTTTCTTT. Its translation is CASRRDTGLNTEAFF. V gene TRBV12-3 or TRBV12-4 combines with J gene TRBJ1-1; weak D call: TRBD1 (6 bases). The CDR3 is 15 residues long. The V gene lost 8 bases and the J gene lost 0 bases, with 16 bases spanning the gap.

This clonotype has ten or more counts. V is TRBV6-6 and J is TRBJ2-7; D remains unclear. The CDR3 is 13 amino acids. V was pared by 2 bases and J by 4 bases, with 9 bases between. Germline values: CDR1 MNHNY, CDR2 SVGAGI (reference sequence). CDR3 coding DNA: TGTGCCAGCAGTTACGTTTTGGGTTACGAGCAGTACTTC. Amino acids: CASSYVLGYEQYF.

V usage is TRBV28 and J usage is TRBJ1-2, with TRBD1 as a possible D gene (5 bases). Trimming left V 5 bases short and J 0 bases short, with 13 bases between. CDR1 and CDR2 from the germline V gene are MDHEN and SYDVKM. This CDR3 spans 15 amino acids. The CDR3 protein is CASSSEGRPNYGYTF. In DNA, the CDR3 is TGTGCCAGCAGTAGCGAGGGACGGCCTAACTATGGCTACACCTTC.

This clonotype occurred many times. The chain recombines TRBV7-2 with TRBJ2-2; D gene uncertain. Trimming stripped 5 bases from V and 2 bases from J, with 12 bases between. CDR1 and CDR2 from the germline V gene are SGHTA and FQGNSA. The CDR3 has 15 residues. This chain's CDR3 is CASSPAAPNTGELFF. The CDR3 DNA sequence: TGTGCCAGCAGCCCGGCGGCACCAAACACCGGGGAGCTGTTTTTT.

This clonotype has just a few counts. Here the CDR3 DNA reads TGTGCCAGCAGTTACGTCGGGGGGAACACTGAAGCTTTCTTT. The encoded protein is CASSYVGGNTEAFF. The V and J genes are TRBV28 and TRBJ1-1; D perhaps matches TRBD1 (5 bases). CDR1 and CDR2 (germline): MDHEN, SYDVKM. The CDR3 is 14 amino acids. Trimming removed 4 bases at V and 1 base at J, with 10 bases between.

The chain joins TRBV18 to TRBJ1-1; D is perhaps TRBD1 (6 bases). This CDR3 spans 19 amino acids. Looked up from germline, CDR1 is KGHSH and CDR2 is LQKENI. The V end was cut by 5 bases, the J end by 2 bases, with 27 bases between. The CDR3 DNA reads TGTGCCAGCTCAATTATTCCCTATGGATCTGGGGGCTCTAACACTGAAGCTTTCTTT. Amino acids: CASSIIPYGSGGSNTEAFF.

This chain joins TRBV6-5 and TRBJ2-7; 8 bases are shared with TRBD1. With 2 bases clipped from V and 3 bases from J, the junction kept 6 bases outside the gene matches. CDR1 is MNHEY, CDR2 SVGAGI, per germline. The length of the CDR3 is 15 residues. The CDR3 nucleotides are TGTGCCAGCAGTTACGAAGGGACAGGATTCTACGAGCAGTACTTC. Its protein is CASSYEGTGFYEQYF.

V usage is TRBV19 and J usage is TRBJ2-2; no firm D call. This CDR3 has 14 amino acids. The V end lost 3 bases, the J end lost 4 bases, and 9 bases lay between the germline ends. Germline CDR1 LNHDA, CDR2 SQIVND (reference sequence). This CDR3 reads CASSMVPSTGELFF. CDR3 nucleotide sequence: TGTGCCAGTAGTATGGTACCCAGCACCGGGGAGCTGTTTTTT.

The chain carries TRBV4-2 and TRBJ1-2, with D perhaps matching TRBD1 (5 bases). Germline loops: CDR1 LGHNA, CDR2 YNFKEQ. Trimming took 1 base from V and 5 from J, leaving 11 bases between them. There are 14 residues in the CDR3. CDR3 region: CASSQAGNIYGYTF. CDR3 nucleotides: TGTGCCAGCAGCCAAGCAGGGAATATTTATGGCTACACCTTC.

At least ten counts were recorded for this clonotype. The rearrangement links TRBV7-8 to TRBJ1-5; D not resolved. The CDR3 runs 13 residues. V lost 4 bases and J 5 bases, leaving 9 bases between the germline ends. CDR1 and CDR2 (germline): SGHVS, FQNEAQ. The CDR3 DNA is TGTGCCAGCAGCTCCGCGGGATATCAGCCCCAGCATTTT. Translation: CASSSAGYQPQHF.